These 29 T cell receptor beta chains originate from one sample sequenced in a study of circulating CD8 cells and anti-PD-1 response in melanoma. From live CD3+CD8+TCRalphabeta+ cells, four PD-1 and/or TIGIT subsets were sorted. Each library started from around 14 ng of total RNA using the QIAseq Immune Repertoire TCR panel. TCRdb processed the reads anew with MiXCR; each CDR3 protein has one entry. The table records approximately 440 distinct CDR3 sequences, about 8.7% of them present only once. The sample here was CD8+ T cells from PBMCs, taken at baseline or after one month of anti-PD-1 therapy (not recorded which). All receptors derive from a human donor with melanoma.

By share, this clonotype counts as medium-sized. DNA of the CDR3: TGTGCCAGCAGCCCCCCCATGGTGATCGGACGAACCTACGAGCAGTACTTC. Translating gives CASSPPMVIGRTYEQYF. The chain combines TRBV28 with TRBJ2-7; D uncertain. V was cut by 6 bases and J by 2 bases, with 23 bases left in between. The V gene's germline CDR1 is MDHEN and CDR2 SYDVKM. The CDR3 extends over 17 amino acids. The full variable domain, in which reference TRBV28 and TRBJ2-7 provide the parts outside the CDR3, is DVKVTQSSRYLVKRTGEKVFLECVQDMDHENMFWYRQDPGLGLRLIYFSYDVKMKEKGDIPEGYSVSREKKERFSLILESASTNQTSMYLCASSPPMVIGRTYEQYFGPGTRLTVT.

Sample share makes this clonotype medium-sized. A read error may be the cause here, since a much bigger clone is one base away. V is TRBV2 and J is TRBJ2-7; D is unresolved. The CDR3 totals 14 residues. The V and J ends lost 6 bases and 0 bases respectively, with 12 bases between them. Germline loops: CDR1 SNHLY, CDR2 FYNNEI. The CDR3 is CASSQVQSSYEQYF. CDR3 coding DNA: TGTGCCAGCAGCCAGGTCCAAAGCTCCTACGAGCAGTACTTC.

This clonotype is classed as medium-sized. This chain joins TRBV7-3 and TRBJ2-3; 8 nucleotides align to TRBD2. Trimming at V came to 5 bases and at J to 0 bases, leaving 4 bases not matched to a gene. The germline CDR1 and CDR2 sequences are SGHTA and FQGTGA. The CDR3 consists of 15 residues. CDR3 in amino acids: CASSRLALSTDTQYF. CDR3 bases: TGTGCCAGCAGCCGACTAGCGTTGAGCACAGATACGCAGTATTTT.

By share, this clonotype ranks as medium-sized. The rearrangement links TRBV2 to TRBJ2-5, with 9 bases matching TRBD2. CDR1 and CDR2 (germline): SNHLY, FYNNEI. This CDR3 is 14 amino acids long. Losses at the gene ends were 1 base for V and 3 bases for J; bases not matched to a gene: 0. The CDR3 coding sequence is TGTGCCAGCAGTGAAGGACTAGCGGAAGAGACCCAGTACTTC. Protein product: CASSEGLAEETQYF.

This clonotype is judged large. The chain employs TRBV28 and TRBJ2-7; no firm D call. CDR1 and CDR2 (germline): MDHEN, SYDVKM. V lost 8 bases and J 4 bases, leaving 6 bases between the germline ends. CDR3 size: 10 residues. CDR3 sequence: CASGSYEQYF. CDR3 bases: TGTGCCAGCGGGTCGTACGAGCAGTACTTC.

The V and J genes are TRBV6-1 and TRBJ2-6; no firm D call. The germline V and J ends were trimmed by 4 bases and 0 bases, with 7 bases remaining between them. Germline CDR1 is MNHNS and CDR2 is SASEGT. The length of the CDR3 is 15 residues. CDR3 region: CASSAANSGANVLTF. As DNA, the CDR3 is TGTGCCAGCAGTGCAGCCAACTCTGGGGCCAACGTCCTGACTTTC.

By frequency in the sample, this clonotype is large. This sequence joins TRBV28 and TRBJ2-2, with a possible D match to TRBD2 (5 bases). Germline assignment: CDR1 MDHEN and CDR2 SYDVKM. CDR3 length equals 14 residues. Trimming cost V 3 bases and J 3 bases, with 8 bases left between them. CDR3 loop: CASSLTGDTGELFF. The CDR3 nucleotides are TGTGCCAGCAGTTTGACCGGGGACACCGGGGAGCTGTTTTTT.

By sample fraction, this clonotype is large. The chain is built from TRBV28 and TRBJ2-7; D is perhaps TRBD1 (6 bases). V was clipped by 3 bases and J by 4 bases, with 10 bases between them. Germline-derived CDR1 and CDR2 are MDHEN and SYDVKM. The CDR3 has 13 residues. CDR3 DNA: TGTGCCAGCAGTTTGTCAGGGGCTTACGAGCAGTACTTC. Its protein is CASSLSGAYEQYF.

In the case of this clonotype: One end of the junction does not line up with germline, which may come from a read error. The chain links TRBV28 to TRBJ2-3, with D perhaps given as TRBD1 or TRBD2 (6 bases each). In germline, CDR1 is MDHEN, CDR2 SYDVKM. CDR3 length: 15 amino acids. The CDR3 DNA is TGTGCCAGCAGTTTAGAGGGGGGCAACACAGATACGCAGTGTTTT. Encoded protein: CASSLEGGNTDTQCF.

This clonotype is medium-sized by share. V is TRBV28 and J is TRBJ2-7; perhaps TRBD2 as D (7 bases). Germline-derived CDR1 and CDR2 are MDHEN and SYDVKM. The V gene lost 6 bases and the J gene lost 5 bases, with 35 bases spanning the gap. The CDR3 consists of 20 residues. The CDR3 reads CASSLTVTLMSGTRANEQYF. As DNA, the CDR3 is TGTGCCAGCAGCTTGACAGTCACTCTGATGAGCGGGACACGGGCCAACGAGCAGTACTTC.

By share, this clonotype counts as medium-sized (0.01 to 0.1%). Mismatch with germline at one junction end may stem from a read error. V gene TRBV29-1 combines with J gene TRBJ1-2; weak D call: TRBD1 (6 bases). CDR3 length: 11 residues. The germline V gene has CDR1 SQVTM and CDR2 ANQGSEA. The CDR3: CSVAGDNGYTF. The CDR3 nucleotides read TGCAGTGTTGCAGGGGATAATGGCTACACCTTC.

In this sample, this clonotype is large. The chain carries TRBV27 and TRBJ2-2; D ambiguous. Germline-derived CDR1 and CDR2 are MNHEY and SMNVEV (reference sequence). The CDR3 consists of 15 residues. V dropped 4 bases and J dropped 2 bases, with 11 bases sitting between them. The CDR3 DNA is TGTGCCAGCAGTTGGAACAGCCTTAACACCGGGGAGCTGTTTTTT. Translating gives CASSWNSLNTGELFF.

Within the sample, this clonotype is large (0.1 to 1%). The CDR3 reads CASSFSLGLAGVGSSYEQYF. The CDR3 DNA reads TGTGCCAGCAGTTTCTCCTTGGGACTAGCGGGAGTTGGCAGCTCCTACGAGCAGTACTTC. The V and J genes are TRBV28 and TRBJ2-7, with 14 bases fitting TRBD2. The CDR3 runs 20 residues. The germline gives CDR1 MDHEN, CDR2 SYDVKM. The junction had 13 bases not matched to a gene; V was cut back by 3 bases and J by 0 bases.

This clonotype has just a few counts. This rearrangement joins TRBV18 to TRBJ2-5; D remains ambiguous. With 2 bases removed from V and 2 bases from J, the gap between germline ends came to 6 bases. The CDR3 has 13 residues. Germline V lookup: CDR1 KGHSH, CDR2 LQKENI. CDR3 sequence reads: CASSPLRQETQYF. CDR3 nucleotide sequence: TGTGCCAGCTCACCATTACGACAAGAGACCCAGTACTTC.

By frequency in the sample, this clonotype is large. This chain links TRBV28 with TRBJ2-5, with TRBD2 identical over 12 bases. Germline assignment: CDR1 MDHEN and CDR2 SYDVKM. CDR3 length: 19 amino acids. J was trimmed by 5 bases and V by 5 bases; bases with no gene match: 18. CDR3: CASSTPRLAGVPVRETQYF. The CDR3 nucleotides read TGTGCCAGCAGTACCCCTCGACTAGCGGGAGTTCCCGTACGGGAGACCCAGTACTTC.

Sample share makes this clonotype medium-sized. The V and J genes are TRBV19 and TRBJ2-3; perhaps TRBD2 as D (6 bases). CDR3 length: 14 residues. The V gene lost 2 bases and the J gene lost 6 bases, with 12 bases spanning the gap. Germline CDR1 LNHDA, CDR2 SQIVND (reference sequence). CDR3 coding DNA: TGTGCCAGTAGTATAAGCGGGTCGCCGGATACGCAGTATTTT. As protein: CASSISGSPDTQYF.

This clonotype is deemed large. The V call is TRBV28, the J call TRBJ2-7, with 7 bases fitting TRBD1. Germline lookup yields CDR1 MDHEN and CDR2 SYDVKM. This CDR3 region has 13 residues. Trimming took 7 bases from V and 3 from J; bases not matched to a gene: 6. The CDR3 region is CASTRQGDYEQYF. DNA of the CDR3: TGTGCCAGCACGAGACAGGGAGACTACGAGCAGTACTTC. Full variable domain (remainder filled in from reference TRBV28 and TRBJ2-7): DVKVTQSSRYLVKRTGEKVFLECVQDMDHENMFWYRQDPGLGLRLIYFSYDVKMKEKGDIPEGYSVSREKKERFSLILESASTNQTSMYLCASTRQGDYEQYFGPGTRLTVT.

The V call is TRBV28, the J call TRBJ1-1; D is uncertain. Looked up from germline, CDR1 is MDHEN and CDR2 is SYDVKM. The CDR3 has 11 amino acids. Deletions cut 8 bases from V and 4 bases from J, with 8 bases between. The CDR3, as DNA: TGTGCCAGCGGATGGGGCACTGAAGCTTTCTTT. Its protein product is CASGWGTEAFF.

Relative to its sample, this clonotype is medium-sized. The J gene is TRBJ2-1, the V gene TRBV28; TRBD2 is a possible D gene (6 bases). Germline loops: CDR1 MDHEN, CDR2 SYDVKM. This CDR3 region has 17 residues. V was cut by 5 bases and J by 0 bases, with 17 bases left in between. CDR3 DNA sequence: TGTGCCAGCAGTCTCCTCCCCTTAGCGGACTCCTACAATGAGCAGTTCTTC. This encodes CASSLLPLADSYNEQFF.

This clonotype is medium-sized (0.01 to 0.1%) in the sample. V gene TRBV4-1 combines with J gene TRBJ2-7; the D gene is possibly TRBD1 (6 bases). Germline V gene sequence: CDR1 MGHRA, CDR2 YSYEKL. Deletions cut 3 bases from V and 0 bases from J, with 6 bases between. There are 13 residues in the CDR3. In nucleotides, the CDR3 is TGCGCCAGCAGCCAGGGGGCCTCCTACGAGCAGTACTTC. Its translation is CASSQGASYEQYF.

This clonotype is medium-sized by share. The V gene is TRBV28, the J gene TRBJ1-1; no clear D. Germline CDR1 is MDHEN and CDR2 is SYDVKM. Trimming took 3 bases from V and 1 from J, leaving 12 bases between them. The CDR3 sequence is 15 residues long. CDR3 sequence (DNA): TGTGCCAGCAGTTTGAAATGGCAGGAGAACACTGAAGCTTTCTTT. Its protein is CASSLKWQENTEAFF.

This clonotype ranks as large. The gene calls are TRBV6-2 or TRBV6-3 and TRBJ2-7; TRBD2 aligns across 7 bases. CDR1 and CDR2 from the germline V gene are MNHEY and SVGEGT. The CDR3 is 15 residues long. With 6 bases clipped from V and 3 bases from J, the junction kept 11 bases outside the gene matches. CDR3 sequence (DNA): TGTGCCAGCAGGACGTCGGCGGGGGTGTACTACGAGCAGTACTTC. It encodes CASRTSAGVYYEQYF.

In its sample, this clonotype ranks as medium-sized. As the CDR3 is not closed by the conserved phenylalanine or tryptophan, this likely results from a read error. The V call is TRBV28, the J call TRBJ2-7; 7 nucleotides agree with TRBD2. Trimming at V came to 10 bases and at J to 5 bases, leaving 11 bases not matched to a gene. CDR3 length equals 13 residues. Germline assignment: CDR1 MDHEN and CDR2 SYDVKM. This CDR3 reads CAIGLGGVHEQYL. The CDR3 DNA reads as TGTGCCATCGGACTAGGTGGTGTCCACGAGCAGTACCTC.

By sample share, this clonotype is medium-sized. The V call is TRBV28, the J call TRBJ1-5, with unresolved D. This CDR3 spans 17 amino acids. The germline gives CDR1 MDHEN, CDR2 SYDVKM. V gave up 6 bases and J gave up 0 bases, with 18 bases separating them. The CDR3 is CASSLDAVPISNQPQHF. CDR3 DNA: TGTGCCAGCAGCCTGGACGCAGTCCCGATTAGCAATCAGCCCCAGCATTTT.

In its sample, this clonotype is medium-sized. J is TRBJ2-7 and V is TRBV28; D gene uncertain. V was shortened by 8 bases and J by 4 bases, with 6 bases between the two germline ends. The length of the CDR3 is 10 residues. CDR1 and CDR2 (germline): MDHEN, SYDVKM. The CDR3 here is CASGEYEQYF. The CDR3 DNA sequence: TGTGCCAGCGGAGAGTACGAGCAGTACTTC.

In its sample, this clonotype is medium-sized. This rearrangement joins TRBV2 to TRBJ2-1, with 8 bases fitting TRBD2. The V and J ends lost 1 base and 3 bases, in that order; junction bases with no gene match: 11. Germline CDR1 SNHLY, CDR2 FYNNEI. CDR3 length equals 18 residues. In nucleotides, the CDR3 is TGTGCCAGCAGTGAAGGTTCGGGGGGGCTAATAGTCTACAATGAGCAGTTCTTC. It is translated as CASSEGSGGLIVYNEQFF.

This clonotype is termed medium-sized. The gene calls are TRBV28 and TRBJ1-6, with D unclear. Germline CDR1 is MDHEN and CDR2 is SYDVKM. V shed 7 bases and J shed 8 bases, with 12 bases lying between them. This CDR3 spans 13 amino acids. The CDR3 sequence: CASKITTHSPLHF. As DNA, the CDR3 is TGTGCCAGCAAGATCACGACCCATTCACCCCTCCACTTT.

This clonotype is judged medium-sized. The chain couples TRBV2 to TRBJ2-7, with 8 bases aligning to TRBD1. The CDR3 extends over 13 amino acids. CDR1 is SNHLY, CDR2 FYNNEI, per germline. Trimming took 7 bases from V and 3 from J; bases not matched to a gene: 5. This CDR3 is CASTAGQGYEQYF. In DNA form, the CDR3 reads TGTGCCAGCACCGCCGGACAGGGCTACGAGCAGTACTTC.

Relative to its sample, this clonotype is medium-sized. This rearrangement joins TRBV19 to TRBJ1-1; D not resolved. The CDR3 consists of 11 residues. The germline V and J ends were trimmed by 6 bases and 11 bases, with 13 bases remaining between them. Germline V gives CDR1 LNHDA, CDR2 SQIVND (reference sequence). The CDR3 DNA reads as TGTGCCAGTAGGCAACTCGGCGAGGCTTTCTTT. Protein product: CASRQLGEAFF.